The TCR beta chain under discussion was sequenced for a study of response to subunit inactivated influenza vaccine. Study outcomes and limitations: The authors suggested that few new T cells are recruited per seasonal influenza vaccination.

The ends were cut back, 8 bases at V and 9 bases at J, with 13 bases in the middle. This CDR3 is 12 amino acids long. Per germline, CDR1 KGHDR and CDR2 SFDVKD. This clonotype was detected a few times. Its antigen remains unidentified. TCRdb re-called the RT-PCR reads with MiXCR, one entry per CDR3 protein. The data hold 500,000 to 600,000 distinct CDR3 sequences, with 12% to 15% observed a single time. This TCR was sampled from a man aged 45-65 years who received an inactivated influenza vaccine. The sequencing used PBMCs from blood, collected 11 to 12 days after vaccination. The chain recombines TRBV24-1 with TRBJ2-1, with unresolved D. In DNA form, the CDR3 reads TGTGCCACCAAGAACGACGCCACTGAGCAGTTCTTC. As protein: CATKNDATEQFF.